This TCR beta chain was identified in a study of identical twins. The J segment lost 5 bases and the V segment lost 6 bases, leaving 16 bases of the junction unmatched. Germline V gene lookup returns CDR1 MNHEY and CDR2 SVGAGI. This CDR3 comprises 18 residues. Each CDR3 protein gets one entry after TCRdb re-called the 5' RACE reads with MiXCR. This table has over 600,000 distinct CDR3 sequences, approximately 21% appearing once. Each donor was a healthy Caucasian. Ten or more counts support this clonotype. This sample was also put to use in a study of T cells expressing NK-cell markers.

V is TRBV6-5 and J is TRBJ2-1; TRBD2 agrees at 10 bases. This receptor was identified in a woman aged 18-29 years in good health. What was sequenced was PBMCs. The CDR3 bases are TGTGCCAGCAGCTTTACGTCCATTTGGACTAGCGGAAACAATGAGCAGTTCTTC. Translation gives CASSFTSIWTSGNNEQFF.